Shown below are 32 T cell receptor beta chains from a single sample sequenced in a study of blood T cell repertoires in COVID-19. Profiled with immunoSEQ multiplex PCR; TCRdb holds only in-frame clones, not every one. The data hold roughly 160,000 clones, with approximately 86% observed a single time. The source material was peripheral blood. The source of these receptors is a woman older than 75 with COVID-19, enrolled during active disease.

V usage is TRBV4-2 and J usage is TRBJ2-1, with 12 bases aligning to TRBD2. Germline CDR1 LGHNA, CDR2 YNFKEQ. The V segment lost 4 bases and the J segment 4 bases; nucleotides outside the gene matches: 5. This CDR3 region has 16 residues. CDR3 protein: CASSRSSGREYNEQFF. DNA of the CDR3: TGTGCCAGCAGCCGGTCTAGCGGGAGGGAATACAATGAGCAGTTCTTC.

This rearrangement joins TRBV6-1 to TRBJ1-3, with unresolved D. This CDR3 is 15 amino acids long. The V and J ends lost 1 base and 0 bases respectively, with 7 bases between them. The germline CDR1 and CDR2 sequences are MNHNS and SASEGT. The CDR3 DNA reads TGTGCCAGCAGTGAAGGAGTCTACTCTGGAAACACCATATATTTT. It encodes CASSEGVYSGNTIYF.

The gene calls are TRBV18 and TRBJ2-1, with D unclear. V lost 3 bases and J lost 7, with 22 bases in between. The CDR3 spans 17 residues. Germline lookup yields CDR1 KGHSH and CDR2 LQKENI. The CDR3 spells CASSPSVERRIYNEQFF. CDR3 sequence (DNA): TGTGCCAGCTCACCTTCGGTGGAACGCAGGATTTATAATGAGCAGTTCTTC.

The V gene is TRBV5-1, the J gene TRBJ2-1, with 8 bases lining up with TRBD1. Germline V gene lookup returns CDR1 SGHRS and CDR2 YFSETQ. V lost 2 bases, J lost 10 bases, and 8 bases stayed unmatched. The CDR3 sequence is 14 residues long. The CDR3 spells CASSLIQSGGEQFF. The DNA for the CDR3 is TGCGCCAGCAGCTTAATCCAATCAGGGGGCGAGCAGTTCTTC.

As regards this clone: An end of the junction differs from the germline gene, which may be a read error. The chain recombines TRBV7-9 with TRBJ2-5; TRBD2 matches at 8 bases. The V gene's germline CDR1 is SEHNR and CDR2 FQNEAQ (reference sequence). The CDR3 is made up of 13 amino acids. This CDR3 is CASSSPGLGRGDF. The CDR3 nucleotides read TGTGCCAGCAGCTCGCCGGGACTAGGGAGAGGGGACTTC.

The chain links TRBV7-3 to TRBJ2-1, with 8 bases that match TRBD2. The CDR3 is made up of 16 amino acids. Germline trimming cut 5 bases from V and 5 bases from J; bases unmatched to any gene: 11. Germline values: CDR1 SGHTA, CDR2 FQGTGA. CDR3 nucleotides: TGTGCCAGCAGCCGAATAAGACTAGCGACCCACAATGAGCAGTTCTTC. It is translated as CASSRIRLATHNEQFF.

V usage is TRBV19 and J usage is TRBJ1-5; the D is unclear. Germline V lookup: CDR1 LNHDA, CDR2 SQIVND (reference sequence). CDR3 size: 16 residues. Deletions cut 4 bases from V and 1 base from J, with 14 bases between. CDR3 region: CASSTKLSPSNQPQHF. CDR3 nucleotides: TGTGCCAGTAGTACAAAACTATCCCCAAGCAATCAGCCCCAGCATTTT.

The chain recombines TRBV5-1 with TRBJ1-3, with TRBD1 matching 7 bases. Looked up from germline, CDR1 is SGHRS and CDR2 is YFSETQ. The CDR3 totals 16 residues. The V and J ends lost 4 bases and 1 base, in that order; junction bases with no gene match: 8. The CDR3 DNA reads TGCGCCAGCAGCGTTGGAGGGGGCAATTCTGGAAACACCATATATTTT. This sequence encodes CASSVGGGNSGNTIYF.

The chain is built from TRBV5-4 and TRBJ1-5; D gene unclear. Germline V gives CDR1 SGHNT, CDR2 YYREEE (reference sequence). The CDR3 is made up of 12 amino acids. V was shortened by 2 bases and J by 4 bases, with 4 bases between the two germline ends. CDR3 protein: CASSFQNQPQHF. The CDR3 DNA is TGTGCCAGCAGCTTCCAGAATCAGCCCCAGCATTTT.

In this sample, this clone turned up once. The genes are TRBV7-2 and TRBJ2-3; 7 bases match TRBD1. The junction had 9 bases not matched to a gene; V was cut back by 5 bases and J by 1 base. CDR3 length: 16 amino acids. Germline V gives CDR1 SGHTA, CDR2 FQGNSA. In DNA form, the CDR3 reads TGTGCCAGCAGCCCCGACAGGGCGGTCGGCACAGATACGCAGTATTTT. Protein: CASSPDRAVGTDTQYF.

The rearrangement links TRBV24-1 to TRBJ2-2; perhaps TRBD2 as D (6 bases). V dropped 7 bases and J dropped 7 bases, with 15 bases sitting between them. The CDR3 spans 14 residues. Germline CDR1 is KGHDR and CDR2 is SFDVKD. The CDR3 nucleotides read TGTGCCACCAGGAGGACCGGGGGTGGCGGGGAGCTGTTTTTT. Residues: CATRRTGGGGELFF.

This chain's CDR3 is CASSLRDRVPYEQYF. The DNA of the CDR3 is TGTGCCAGCAGCTTAAGGGACAGGGTCCCCTACGAGCAGTACTTC. The chain couples TRBV7-2 to TRBJ2-7; 9 bases line up with TRBD1. From germline, CDR1 is SGHTA and CDR2 FQGNSA. V dropped 2 bases and J dropped 2; count of bases not matched to a gene: 4. The CDR3 has 15 amino acids.

The chain uses TRBV6-5 and TRBJ1-3, with D hard to call. This CDR3 region has 13 residues. Germline V lookup: CDR1 MNHEY, CDR2 SVGAGI. Trimming shortened V by 8 bases and J by 2 bases, and 10 bases separated the two germline ends. Here the CDR3 reads CASGDLTGNTIYF. The CDR3 DNA reads TGTGCCAGCGGCGACTTAACTGGAAACACCATATATTTT.

The CDR3 nucleotides read TGTGCCAGCAGTTTTTTGGTACTAGCGGGAGTGTATGAGCAGTTCTTC. As protein: CASSFLVLAGVYEQFF. This sequence joins TRBV28 and TRBJ2-1; TRBD2 matches at 11 bases. The CDR3 is made up of 16 amino acids. Germline V lookup: CDR1 MDHEN, CDR2 SYDVKM. J gave up 8 bases and V 3 bases, and 9 bases lay outside the gene matches.

The chain has TRBV7-6 and TRBJ2-2; 7 bases are shared with TRBD1. CDR1 and CDR2 (germline): SGHVS, FNYEAQ. This CDR3 contains 17 residues. The V segment lost 5 bases and the J segment 6 bases; nucleotides outside the gene matches: 15. CDR3 nucleotides: TGTGCCAGCAGCCCCCTAGGGGGCGTAGGGTTCGCCGGGGAGCTGTTTTTT. It specifies CASSPLGGVGFAGELFF.

The genes are TRBV28 and TRBJ1-3, with 7 bases aligning to TRBD1. Germline V lookup: CDR1 MDHEN, CDR2 SYDVKM. V shed 7 bases, J shed 4 bases, and the junction held 7 bases outside the gene matches. The CDR3 is made up of 14 amino acids. CDR3 loop: CASKRDSVGNTIYF. CDR3 coding DNA: TGTGCCAGCAAGAGGGACAGTGTAGGAAACACCATATATTTT.

V gene TRBV5-8 combines with J gene TRBJ1-1; 8 bases align to TRBD1. There are 13 residues in the CDR3. Germline assignment: CDR1 SGHTS and CDR2 YDEGEE. Trimming took 5 bases from V and 6 from J; bases not matched to a gene: 6. As DNA, the CDR3 is TGTGCCAGCAGATGGACAGGGAGATCTGAAGCTTTCTTT. It translates to CASRWTGRSEAFF.

This clone showed up many times. The J gene is TRBJ2-6, the V gene TRBV4-2, with a tentative D call TRBD1 (5 bases). Trimming removed 0 bases from V and 0 bases from J, with 6 bases in between. The CDR3 is 16 amino acids. The germline CDR1 and CDR2 sequences are LGHNA and YNFKEQ. The CDR3 protein is CASSQDTGSGANVLTF. The CDR3 DNA follows: TGTGCCAGCAGCCAAGATACAGGCTCTGGGGCCAACGTCCTGACTTTC.

In its sample, this clone was seen a few times. V usage is TRBV6-5 and J usage is TRBJ2-7; 9 bases agree with TRBD2. V shed 4 bases and J 0 bases; nucleotides not matched to a gene: 4. The CDR3 has 15 residues. Germline V gene sequence: CDR1 MNHEY, CDR2 SVGAGI. The CDR3: CASSFYSGSSYEQYF. The CDR3 DNA reads as TGTGCCAGCAGTTTTTATAGCGGGAGCTCCTACGAGCAGTACTTC.

This chain uses TRBV28 with TRBJ2-5, with D possibly matching TRBD2 (5 bases). Trimming stripped 6 bases from V and 4 bases from J, with 21 bases between. This CDR3 comprises 16 residues. CDR1 and CDR2 from the germline V gene are MDHEN and SYDVKM. Here the CDR3 DNA reads TGTGCCAGCAGGCCTCTGGACTGGCGAATTGCAGAGACCCAGTACTTC. It translates to CASRPLDWRIAETQYF.

The rearrangement uses TRBV28 and TRBJ1-2; 8 bases are shared with TRBD1. Losses at the gene ends were 5 bases for V and 7 bases for J; bases not matched to a gene: 6. From germline, CDR1 is MDHEN and CDR2 SYDVKM. The CDR3 length is 13 residues. The CDR3 DNA follows: TGTGCCAGCAGTCGGCCGGGACAGGCTGGCTACACCTTC. Translation gives CASSRPGQAGYTF.

The rearrangement joins TRBV7-2 to TRBJ2-3, with D unclear. Trimming pared 1 base from V and 8 bases from J, leaving 10 bases between. The CDR3 extends over 13 amino acids. Germline CDR1 and CDR2: SGHTA and FQGNSA. The CDR3 DNA reads TGTGCCAGCAGCTTAGGGAGTTTCGGTACGCAGTATTTT. It encodes CASSLGSFGTQYF. Drawing the rest from reference TRBV7-2 and TRBJ2-3, the complete variable domain is GAGVSQSPSNKVTEKGKDVELRCDPISGHTALYWYRQSLGQGLEFLIYFQGNSAPDKSGLPSDRFSAERTGGSVSTLTIQRTQQEDSAVYLCASSLGSFGTQYFGPGTRLTVL.

V is TRBV19 and J is TRBJ2-7; D remains unclear. Trimming took off 2 bases at V and 0 bases at J, with 8 bases between the two ends. CDR3 size: 14 residues. Germline assignment: CDR1 LNHDA and CDR2 SQIVND (reference sequence). The CDR3 protein is CASSINRTSYEQYF. CDR3 nucleotides: TGTGCCAGTAGTATAAATAGAACCTCCTACGAGCAGTACTTC.

The chain carries TRBV5-1 and TRBJ1-4; TRBD1 agrees at 8 bases. Germline loops: CDR1 SGHRS, CDR2 YFSETQ. The CDR3 is made up of 15 amino acids. V trimming: 3 bases; J trimming: 8 bases; junction bases outside the gene matches: 9. The CDR3 region has the DNA TGCGCCAGCAGCTCCCAGGGGGCAAGAGAGGAAAAACTGTTTTTT. Protein product: CASSSQGAREEKLFF. Based on the CDR3 plus reference TRBV5-1 and TRBJ1-4, the full variable domain is KAGVTQTPRYLIKTRGQQVTLSCSPISGHRSVSWYQQTPGQGLQFLFEYFSETQRNKGNFPGRFSGRQFSNSRSEMNVSTLELGDSALYLCASSSQGAREEKLFFGSGTQLSVL.

The rearrangement joins TRBV19 to TRBJ2-1; a possible D gene is TRBD1 (7 bases). V was shortened by 5 bases and J by 3 bases, with 20 bases between the two germline ends. The CDR3 spans 17 residues. Germline V gene data show CDR1 as LNHDA and CDR2 as SQIVND (reference sequence). The CDR3 bases are TGTGCCAGTAGTCAGGGGGGCGTCGTTTCCCTCTACAATGAGCAGTTCTTC. Protein product: CASSQGGVVSLYNEQFF.

The genes are TRBV25-1 and TRBJ1-1; D not certain. CDR1 is MGHDK, CDR2 SYGVNS, per germline. The CDR3 runs 13 residues. Between the trimmed V and J ends, which lost 4 bases and 1 base, there was a span of 7 bases. CDR3 bases: TGTGCCAGCAGTGTCAGGAAGAACACTGAAGCTTTCTTT. The encoded protein is CASSVRKNTEAFF.

This chain joins TRBV5-1 and TRBJ2-7, with D maybe TRBD2 (5 bases). Germline V lookup: CDR1 SGHRS, CDR2 YFSETQ. The V end was cut by 0 bases, the J end by 1 base, with 8 bases between. This CDR3 is built from 14 residues. The CDR3 DNA follows: TGCGCCAGCAGCTTGGGCGGAGGATCCTACGAGCAGTACTTC. This sequence encodes CASSLGGGSYEQYF.

Written as DNA, the CDR3 is TGTGCCAGCAGTTACGGTGGCAGTCAGGAAGCTTTCTTT. The encoded protein is CASSYGGSQEAFF. The chain has TRBV6-5 and TRBJ1-1; D is unresolved. V lost 2 bases, J lost 8 bases, and 12 bases lay in between. The germline CDR1 and CDR2 sequences are MNHEY and SVGAGI. This CDR3 has 13 amino acids.

This clone was observed a single time. V is TRBV7-2 and J is TRBJ2-1; TRBD2 might be the D (6 bases). The length of the CDR3 is 12 residues. Germline CDR1 is SGHTA and CDR2 is FQGNSA. Trimming cost V 5 bases and J 6 bases, with 8 bases left between them. DNA of the CDR3: TGTGCCAGCAGCCTTAGCGGCAATGAGCAGTTCTTC. Its protein product is CASSLSGNEQFF.

The rearrangement links TRBV15 to TRBJ2-5; weak D call: TRBD1 (6 bases). V gave up 8 bases and J gave up 7 bases, with 17 bases separating them. The CDR3 runs 13 residues. CDR1 LNHNV and CDR2 YYDKDF come from the germline V gene (reference sequence). The CDR3 DNA follows: TGTGCCACCGGGCTCAGGGGAGAGGGGACCCAGTACTTC. It specifies CATGLRGEGTQYF.

The sample holds a few counts of this clone. V usage is TRBV14 and J usage is TRBJ1-2; 7 nucleotides match TRBD1. J gave up 4 bases and V 4 bases, and 9 bases lay outside the gene matches. Germline CDR1 and CDR2: SGHDN and FVKESK. CDR3 length: 15 residues. In DNA, the CDR3 is TGTGCCAGCAGCCCTTCAGCGAGGGGGCTCTATGGCTACACCTTC. Its translation is CASSPSARGLYGYTF.

This clone was found once. The J gene is TRBJ1-2, the V gene TRBV5-1, with 7 bases matching TRBD1. The CDR3 consists of 14 residues. In germline, CDR1 is SGHRS, CDR2 YFSETQ. Germline trimming cut 0 bases from V and 7 bases from J; bases unmatched to any gene: 6. CDR3 region: CASSLGTGEGGYTF. In DNA form, the CDR3 reads TGCGCCAGCAGCTTGGGAACAGGGGAAGGTGGCTACACCTTC.